Given below is one T cell receptor (beta chain) in context. This record comes from a study of blood T cell repertoires in COVID-19. Whole-study context: Specimens from acute and convalescent COVID-19 originated in the United States, Italy and Spain. T cells, B-cell-depleted T cells, or PBMCs supplied cDNA or gDNA.

Seattle-derived patients entered the study during active infection and were followed longitudinally. The CDR3 is 16 residues long. V shed 3 bases, J shed 7 bases, and the junction held 17 bases outside the gene matches. The germline CDR1 and CDR2 sequences are DFQATT and SNEGSKA (reference sequence). In the original processing: Amplified reference gene primers provided the basis for estimating nucleated cell counts. Produced via immunoSEQ multiplex PCR; TCRdb's table is partial and in-frame only. V and J calls and clone size are given by that table; D and trimming were obtained from the DNA. Counted here are 200,000 to 250,000 clones, 82% occurring once; the ten biggest clones make up approximately 7.6%.

The TCR originated in a woman older than 75 with COVID-19, enrolled during active disease. The specimen sequenced was peripheral blood. This chain links TRBV20-1 with TRBJ1-2, with 7 bases identical to TRBD1. The CDR3 sequence is CSASRLSGTEGGGYTF. As DNA, the CDR3 is TGCAGTGCTAGTAGACTCTCCGGGACAGAGGGGGGTGGCTACACCTTC.